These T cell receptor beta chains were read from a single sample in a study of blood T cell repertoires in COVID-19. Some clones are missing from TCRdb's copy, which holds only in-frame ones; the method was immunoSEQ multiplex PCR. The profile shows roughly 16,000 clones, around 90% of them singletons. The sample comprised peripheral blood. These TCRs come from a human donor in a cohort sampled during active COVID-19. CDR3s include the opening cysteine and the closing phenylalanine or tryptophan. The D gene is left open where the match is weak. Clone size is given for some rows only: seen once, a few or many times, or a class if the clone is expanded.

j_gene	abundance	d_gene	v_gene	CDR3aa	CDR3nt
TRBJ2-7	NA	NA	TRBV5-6	CASSLLGSYEQYF	TGTGCCAGCAGCTTGCTCGGTTCCTACGAGCAGTACTTC
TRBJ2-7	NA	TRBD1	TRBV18	CASSSGTGTYEQYF	TGTGCCAGCTCATCTGGGACAGGGACCTACGAGCAGTACTTC
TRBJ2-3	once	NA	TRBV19	CASSISGLRGTDTQYF	TGTGCCAGTAGTATTAGTGGACTAAGGGGCACAGATACGCAGTATTTT
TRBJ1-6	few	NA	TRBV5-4	CASSGTGKDSPLHF	TGTGCCAGCAGCGGAACAGGCAAGGATTCACCCCTCCACTTT
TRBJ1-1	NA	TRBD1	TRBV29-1	CSVDRVGNTEAFF	TGCAGCGTCGACAGGGTCGGGAACACTGAAGCTTTCTTT
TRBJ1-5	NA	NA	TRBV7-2	CASSPVGRSNQPQHF	TGTGCCAGCAGCCCGGTGGGGCGGAGCAATCAGCCCCAGCATTTT
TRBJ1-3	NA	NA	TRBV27	CASRLGGDPRSGNTIYF	TGTGCCAGCAGACTAGGCGGGGACCCTCGCTCTGGAAACACCATATATTTT
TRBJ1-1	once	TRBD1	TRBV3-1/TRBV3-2	CASSRDSLSNTEAFF	TGTGCCAGCAGTCGGGACAGTCTCTCGAACACTGAAGCTTTCTTT
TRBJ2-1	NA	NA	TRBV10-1	CASSGGPYNEQFF	TGCGCCAGCAGCGGGGGGCCCTACAATGAGCAGTTCTTC
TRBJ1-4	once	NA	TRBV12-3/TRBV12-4	CASMGPYNEKLFF	TGTGCCAGCATGGGGCCTTATAATGAAAAACTGTTTTTT
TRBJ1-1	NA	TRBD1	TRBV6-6	CASRRQGNTEAFF	TGTGCCAGCAGACGACAGGGAAACACTGAAGCTTTCTTT
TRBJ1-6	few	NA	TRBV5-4	CASRELGGSNSPLHF	TGTGCCAGCAGAGAATTGGGCGGGTCGAATTCACCCCTCCACTTT
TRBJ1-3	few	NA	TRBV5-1	CASSGGRSGNTIYF	TGCGCCAGCAGCGGAGGTAGATCTGGAAACACCATATATTTT
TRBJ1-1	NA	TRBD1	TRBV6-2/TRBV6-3	CASSDRGLNTEAFF	TGTGCCAGCAGTGACAGGGGGCTTAACACTGAAGCTTTCTTT
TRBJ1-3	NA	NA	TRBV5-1	CASSERLARHGNTIYF	TGCGCCAGCAGCGAGAGATTGGCACGACACGGAAACACCATATATTTT
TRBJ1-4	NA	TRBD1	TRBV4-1	CASSRTGTALGELFF	TGCGCCAGCAGCAGAACCGGGACAGCTCTAGGAGAACTGTTTTTT
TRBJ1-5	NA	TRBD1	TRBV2	CAGGTVSNQPQHF	TGTGCCGGGGGGACAGTTAGCAATCAGCCCCAGCATTTT
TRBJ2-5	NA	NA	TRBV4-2	CASSQDRLSETQYF	TGTGCCAGCAGCCAAGACAGGTTATCAGAGACCCAGTACTTC
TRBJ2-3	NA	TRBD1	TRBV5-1	CASSLPGGDGDTQYF	TGCGCCAGCAGCTTGCCAGGGGGTGACGGAGATACGCAGTATTTT
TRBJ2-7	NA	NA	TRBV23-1	CASTPPWTAYYEQYF	TGCGCCAGCACCCCCCCGTGGACAGCCTACTACGAGCAGTACTTC
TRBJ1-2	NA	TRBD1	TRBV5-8	CASRSPGTGDGYTF	TGTGCCAGCAGAAGTCCCGGGACAGGGGACGGCTACACCTTC
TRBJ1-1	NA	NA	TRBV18	CASSHYPTGPLNTEAFF	TGTGCCAGCTCACACTACCCTACAGGGCCCCTGAACACTGAAGCTTTCTTT
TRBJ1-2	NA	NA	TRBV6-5	CASRRGKGDYGYTF	TGTGCCAGCAGGAGAGGGAAGGGGGACTATGGCTACACCTTC
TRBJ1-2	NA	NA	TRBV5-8	CASSLQGVRLGYTF	TGTGCCAGCAGCTTGCAAGGGGTCCGCTTGGGCTACACCTTC
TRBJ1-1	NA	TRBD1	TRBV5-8	CASSAKRQGARTEAFF	TGTGCCAGCAGCGCTAAACGCCAGGGGGCTCGGACTGAAGCTTTCTTT